What follows are 17 T cell receptor beta chains derived from one specimen sequenced in a study of metastatic and nonmetastatic thyroid tumors. MiXCR reprocessed the PCR reads for TCRdb. Of approximately 20,000 clones detected, approximately 24% appear once; the ten largest clones hold 8% to 13%. Thyroid surgery was performed in patients who had received no treatment beforehand. The specimen was tumor tissue. These receptors all stem from a male donor with papillary thyroid cancer or a benign thyroid nodule (not recorded which). Some clones in this sample may be carry-over from other donors' samples.

This clone has a count of ten or more. The gene calls are TRBV6-1 and TRBJ1-1, with 11 bases matching TRBD1. This CDR3 spans 16 amino acids. V lost 6 bases, J lost 0 bases, and 6 bases stayed unmatched. The germline V gene encodes CDR1 MNHNS and CDR2 SASEGT. The CDR3 sequence is CASSFWDRGMNTEAFF. CDR3 nucleotides: TGTGCCAGCAGCTTCTGGGACAGGGGGATGAACACTGAAGCTTTCTTT.

This clone occurred many times. Within the sample, other DNA sequences also encode this same CDR3. The J gene is TRBJ1-1, the V gene TRBV6-1, with D maybe TRBD1 (6 bases). Trimming removed 8 bases from V and 3 bases from J, with 16 bases in between. CDR3 size: 14 residues. Germline V gene lookup returns CDR1 MNHNS and CDR2 SASEGT. CDR3 sequence: CASRGGGLDTEAFF. DNA of the CDR3: TGTGCCAGCCGGGGTGGGGGGCTGGACACTGAAGCTTTCTTT.

This clone has a count of ten or more. This chain joins TRBV6-2 or TRBV6-3 and TRBJ2-1; D perhaps matches TRBD2 (6 bases). Germline CDR1 MNHEY, CDR2 SVGEGT. The V and J ends lost 6 bases and 8 bases respectively, with 14 bases between them. The CDR3 length is 13 residues. CDR3 amino acids: CASSRLASDEQFF. The CDR3 DNA reads TGTGCCAGCAGCCGACTGGCTAGCGATGAGCAGTTCTTC.

The table lists this clone with a count of one. This chain uses TRBV7-6 with TRBJ2-7, with TRBD2 matching over 13 bases. CDR1 and CDR2 from the germline V gene are SGHVS and FNYEAQ. CDR3 length: 16 amino acids. J gave up 0 bases and V 5 bases, and 4 bases lay outside the gene matches. This CDR3 is CASSVGTSGDSYEQYF. The CDR3 coding sequence is TGTGCCAGCAGCGTAGGGACTAGCGGGGACTCCTACGAGCAGTACTTC. Drawing the rest from reference TRBV7-6 and TRBJ2-7, the complete variable domain is GAGVSQSPRYKVTKRGQDVALRCDPISGHVSLYWYRQALGQGPEFLTYFNYEAQQDKSGLPNDRFSAERPEGSISTLTIQRTEQRDSAMYRCASSVGTSGDSYEQYFGPGTRLTVT.

There are many counts of this clone. V usage is TRBV6-1 and J usage is TRBJ2-7; tentative D call: TRBD2 (5 bases). The germline gives CDR1 MNHNS, CDR2 SASEGT. Trimming removed 8 bases from V and 3 bases from J, with 8 bases in between. CDR3 length equals 11 residues. The CDR3 reads CASEEDYEQYF. The CDR3 DNA is TGTGCCAGCGAGGAGGACTACGAGCAGTACTTC.

Comments on this clone: An end of the junction differs from the germline gene, which may be a read error. V gene TRBV24-1 combines with J gene TRBJ2-1, with D uncertain. The CDR3 is 13 residues long. Germline V gene data show CDR1 as KGHDR and CDR2 as SFDVKD. CDR3 DNA sequence: TGTGCCACCAGTATATACACTTACAATGAGCAGTTATTC. The encoded protein is CATSIYTYNEQLF.

The chain has TRBV20-1 and TRBJ2-7; the match to TRBD1 covers 7 bases. The CDR3 is 17 residues long. After removal of 3 bases from V and 2 bases from J, the junction contained 16 bases not matched to a gene. Germline CDR1 and CDR2: DFQATT and SNEGSKA (reference sequence). This CDR3 reads CSASPGTAASSPYEQYF. CDR3 bases: TGCAGTGCTAGCCCCGGGACAGCCGCGTCGTCTCCCTACGAGCAGTACTTC.

This clone showed up many times. The chain couples TRBV7-6 to TRBJ1-5; 8 bases match TRBD1. V lost 5 bases, J lost 4 bases, and 7 bases stayed unmatched. Germline V gene lookup returns CDR1 SGHVS and CDR2 FNYEAQ. There are 15 residues in the CDR3. This CDR3 reads CASSQGQEVNQPQHF. DNA for the CDR3: TGTGCCAGCAGCCAGGGACAGGAGGTGAATCAGCCCCAGCATTTT.

The chain couples TRBV27 to TRBJ1-2; D unresolved. In germline, CDR1 is MNHEY, CDR2 SMNVEV (reference sequence). The CDR3 runs 13 residues. V was clipped by 2 bases and J by 4 bases, with 8 bases between them. The CDR3 DNA is TGTGCCAGCAGTTTACGGGTTTCCTATGGCTACACCTTC. Its translation is CASSLRVSYGYTF.

The rearrangement links TRBV18 to TRBJ2-7, with D possibly TRBD1 on 5 matching bases. With 8 bases removed from V and 0 bases from J, the gap between germline ends came to 11 bases. In germline, CDR1 is KGHSH, CDR2 LQKENI. This CDR3 contains 13 residues. The CDR3 nucleotides read TGTGCCAGCCACACCCAGGGCTCCTACGAGCAGTACTTC. Translating gives CASHTQGSYEQYF.

Many counts were recorded for this clone. This chain uses TRBV29-1 with TRBJ2-7; 7 bases line up with TRBD1. The V gene end was trimmed by 5 bases and the J gene end by 2 bases; junction bases not matched to a gene: 0. This CDR3 contains 11 residues. Germline V CDR1 and CDR2: SQVTM, ANQGSEA. The chain's CDR3 is CSVQGAYEQYF. CDR3 nucleotides: TGCAGCGTTCAGGGGGCCTACGAGCAGTACTTC.

This clone counts as medium-sized. The CDR3 reads CASTHPIGGGPMTYEQYF. CDR3 DNA sequence: TGTGCCAGCACCCACCCGATTGGCGGGGGGCCAATGACCTACGAGCAGTACTTC. This chain connects TRBV7-8 to TRBJ2-7; 8 positions agree with TRBD2. The germline gives CDR1 SGHVS, CDR2 FQNEAQ. The CDR3 totals 18 residues. Trimming at V came to 7 bases and at J to 2 bases, leaving 19 bases not matched to a gene.

By share, this clone ranks as medium-sized. V is TRBV2 and J is TRBJ2-1, with 7 bases fitting TRBD1. The V gene end was trimmed by 7 bases and the J gene end by 4 bases; junction bases not matched to a gene: 7. The germline V gene has CDR1 SNHLY and CDR2 FYNNEI. The CDR3 is made up of 14 amino acids. The CDR3 spells CASMRTGYYNEQFF. Written as DNA, the CDR3 is TGTGCCAGCATGAGGACAGGCTATTACAATGAGCAGTTCTTC.

V gene TRBV5-1 combines with J gene TRBJ1-1, with D maybe TRBD1 (6 bases). The V and J ends lost 0 bases and 6 bases respectively, with 12 bases between them. The CDR3 spans 14 residues. Germline CDR1 and CDR2: SGHRS and YFSETQ. DNA of the CDR3: TGCGCCAGCAGCTTGGCACAGGGAAAGGCTGAAGCTTTCTTT. It yields the protein CASSLAQGKAEAFF.

This clone was counted ten times or more. This sequence joins TRBV20-1 and TRBJ2-3; tentatively, D is TRBD1 (5 bases). Germline CDR1 is DFQATT and CDR2 is SNEGSKA (reference sequence). This CDR3 contains 16 residues. The germline V and J ends were trimmed by 4 bases and 8 bases, with 25 bases remaining between them. The CDR3, as DNA: TGCAGTGCTACCTATGAAGGGGCGGTTGGCTATGGTACGCAGTATTTT. Protein: CSATYEGAVGYGTQYF.

This clone was seen at least ten times. The V and J genes are TRBV20-1 and TRBJ2-5; 11 bases are shared with TRBD2. From germline, CDR1 is DFQATT and CDR2 SNEGSKA (reference sequence). The CDR3 consists of 14 residues. The junction had 6 bases not matched to a gene; V was cut back by 4 bases and J by 5 bases. CDR3 in amino acids: CSANIAGGGETQYF. CDR3 sequence (DNA): TGCAGTGCTAACATAGCGGGAGGGGGGGAGACCCAGTACTTC.

In its sample, this clone was seen many times. The chain carries TRBV6-1 and TRBJ1-1, with D unclear. Germline CDR1 reads MNHNS; CDR2 reads SASEGT. CDR3 length: 14 amino acids. V lost 8 bases, J lost 0 bases, and 13 bases lay in between. Written as DNA, the CDR3 is TGTGCCAGCTCAAAAGGAGGGATGAACACTGAAGCTTTCTTT. Residues: CASSKGGMNTEAFF.